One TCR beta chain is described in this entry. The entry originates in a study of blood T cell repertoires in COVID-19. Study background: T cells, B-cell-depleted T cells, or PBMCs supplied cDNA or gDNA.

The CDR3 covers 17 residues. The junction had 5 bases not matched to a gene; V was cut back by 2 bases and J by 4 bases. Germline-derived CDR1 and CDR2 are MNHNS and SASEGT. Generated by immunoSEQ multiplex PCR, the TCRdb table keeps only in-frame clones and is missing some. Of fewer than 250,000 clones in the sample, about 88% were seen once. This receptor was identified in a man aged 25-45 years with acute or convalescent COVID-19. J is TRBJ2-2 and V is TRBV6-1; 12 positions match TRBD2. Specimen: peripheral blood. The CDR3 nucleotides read TGTGCCAGCAGTGAAACGGGACTAGCGGGTACCACCGGGGAGCTGTTTTTT. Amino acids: CASSETGLAGTTGELFF.